This T cell receptor (beta chain) comes out of a study of blood T cell repertoires in COVID-19. Study-level background: COVID-19 samples from acute and convalescent phases originated in the United States, Italy and Spain. Sources were T cells, B-cell-depleted T cells, or PBMCs; the material itself was cDNA or gDNA.

CDR1 and CDR2 (germline): SGHRS, YFSETQ. The CDR3 contains 13 residues. V lost 2 bases to trimming and J lost 10 bases, with 13 bases between them. In the original processing: Amplification from reference gene primers served as the basis for estimated nucleated cell counts. Repertoires were generated with immunoSEQ multiplex PCR, while TCRdb's copy carries only in-frame clones and drops some. Clone size and the V and J calls come from that table; the DNA yielded D and trimming. The sample includes roughly 200,000 clones, about 85% of them seen just once. The chain recombines TRBV5-1 with TRBJ2-1, with TRBD1 as a possible D gene (6 bases). The TCR was taken from a woman of 80 years or more with acute or convalescent COVID-19. The sequenced sample consisted of peripheral blood. CDR3 sequence: CASSFRQAREQFF. CDR3 nucleotide sequence: TGCGCCAGCAGCTTTAGACAGGCTCGGGAGCAGTTCTTC.